Presented here are 16 T cell receptor beta chains from one specimen sequenced in a study of cytomegalovirus exposure and HLA in healthy donors. Primers included in the PCR were 60 Vbeta and 13 Jbeta primers. Profiling relied on immunoSEQ multiplex PCR, and the TCRdb table lists in-frame clones only, not all of them. In the table there are about 110,000 clones, 67% of which are singletons. Sequences were obtained from PBMCs. These receptors originate from a man between 18 and 35 years old in good health and CMV-seropositive.

This chain links TRBV7-7 with TRBJ2-1; TRBD2 matches 12 bases. Per the germline V gene, CDR1 is SSHAT and CDR2 is FNYEAQ (reference sequence). This CDR3 contains 17 residues. Trimming at V came to 1 base and at J to 4 bases, leaving 5 bases not matched to a gene. CDR3 nucleotides: TGTGCCAGCAGCTTAGAACTAGCGGGGGGTCAATACAATGAGCAGTTCTTC. Translation gives CASSLELAGGQYNEQFF.

V and J are TRBV27 and TRBJ2-6, with 13 bases matching TRBD2. CDR1 is MNHEY, CDR2 SMNVEV, per germline (reference sequence). CDR3 length equals 18 residues. V gave up 4 bases and J gave up 0 bases; unmatched junction bases: 3. The CDR3 DNA sequence: TGTGCCAGCAGTTGGACTAGCGGGGGTAGCTCTGGGGCCAACGTCCTGACTTTC. It encodes CASSWTSGGSSGANVLTF.

This clone was seen a few times. The rearrangement uses TRBV6-1 and TRBJ2-5; maybe TRBD2 (5 bases). The V gene's germline CDR1 is MNHNS and CDR2 SASEGT. CDR3 length: 15 amino acids. Trimming shortened V by 4 bases and J by 5 bases, and 17 bases separated the two germline ends. The CDR3, as DNA: TGTGCCAGCAGTGCGGAGCGGTTCTTACGGGAGACCCAGTACTTC. The encoded protein is CASSAERFLRETQYF.

With respect to this clone: The junction departs from germline at one end; a sequencing error may be responsible. Other DNA sequences in this sample translate to the same CDR3. The chain is built from TRBV19 and TRBJ1-1; possible D gene TRBD1, 6 bases. Looked up from germline, CDR1 is LNHDA and CDR2 is SQIVND (reference sequence). The CDR3 contains 14 residues. The CDR3 bases are TGCGCCAGTAGTAAAGGACAGTTGAACACTGAAGCTTTCTTT. This codes for CASSKGQLNTEAFF. Variable domain in full (rest from reference TRBV19 and TRBJ1-1): DGGITQSPKYLFRKEGQNVTLSCEQNLNHDAMYWYRQDPGQGLRLIYYSQIVNDFQKGDIAEGYSVSREKKESFPLTVTSAQKNPTAFYLCASSKGQLNTEAFFGQGTRLTVV.

The V gene is TRBV4-1, the J gene TRBJ1-4; 11 positions agree with TRBD1. The CDR3 loop spans 16 amino acids. V gave up 0 bases and J gave up 4 bases; unmatched junction bases: 1. The germline V gene encodes CDR1 MGHRA and CDR2 YSYEKL. The CDR3 reads CASSQEGTGGNEKLFF. CDR3 bases: TGCGCCAGCAGCCAAGAGGGGACAGGGGGTAATGAAAAACTGTTTTTT.

The chain carries TRBV25-1 and TRBJ2-1, with 11 bases lining up with TRBD2. CDR3 length: 16 residues. From germline, CDR1 is MGHDK and CDR2 SYGVNS. V was clipped by 3 bases and J by 3 bases; unmatched bases: 4. CDR3 in DNA: TGTGCCAGCAGTGACCTAGCGGGGGGAAACTACAATGAGCAGTTCTTC. Translation gives CASSDLAGGNYNEQFF.

In its sample, this clone was seen a few times. V usage is TRBV5-1 and J usage is TRBJ2-7; D perhaps matches TRBD1 (6 bases). The germline CDR1 and CDR2 sequences are SGHRS and YFSETQ. Trimming took 3 bases from V and 0 from J, leaving 13 bases between them. The CDR3 sequence is 15 residues long. CDR3 in amino acids: CASSYQTGTSYEQYF. As DNA, the CDR3 is TGCGCCAGCAGCTACCAGACAGGCACCTCCTACGAGCAGTACTTC.

The chain recombines TRBV19 with TRBJ1-2; 10 bases map to TRBD1. Germline CDR1 is LNHDA and CDR2 is SQIVND (reference sequence). CDR3 size: 15 residues. J was trimmed by 3 bases and V by 4 bases; bases with no gene match: 5. The CDR3 region has the DNA TGTGCCAGTAGTACCGGGACAGGGGAGGACTATGGCTACACCTTC. Translated, it gives CASSTGTGEDYGYTF. The entire variable domain, with the rest obtained from reference TRBV19 and TRBJ1-2, is as follows: DGGITQSPKYLFRKEGQNVTLSCEQNLNHDAMYWYRQDPGQGLRLIYYSQIVNDFQKGDIAEGYSVSREKKESFPLTVTSAQKNPTAFYLCASSTGTGEDYGYTFGSGTRLTVV.

The chain couples TRBV13 to TRBJ2-7, with 7 bases matching TRBD1. The germline V gene has CDR1 PRHDT and CDR2 FYEKMQ (reference sequence). This CDR3 comprises 15 residues. With V trimmed by 5 bases and J by 2 bases, 9 bases remained unmatched. This CDR3 is CASSPPRQGAYEQYF. The CDR3 DNA sequence: TGTGCCAGCAGCCCCCCGCGGCAGGGGGCCTACGAGCAGTACTTC.

V gene TRBV20-1 combines with J gene TRBJ2-7; D is possibly TRBD2 (5 bases). V was trimmed by 2 bases and J by 3 bases, leaving 5 bases between them. Per the germline V gene, CDR1 is DFQATT and CDR2 is SNEGSKA (reference sequence). The CDR3 loop spans 11 amino acids. The CDR3 nucleotides are TGCAGTGCTAGAACTAGCTACGAGCAGTACTTC. Its protein product is CSARTSYEQYF.

This clone was seen a handful of times. The chain is built from TRBV6-5 and TRBJ1-6; TRBD1 might be the D (6 bases). Germline CDR1 and CDR2: MNHEY and SVGAGI. The CDR3 has 14 residues. V shed 0 bases and J shed 9 bases, with 9 bases lying between them. CDR3 coding DNA: TGTGCCAGCAGTTACTCGGGGGCGAGTTCACCCCTCCACTTT. Its protein product is CASSYSGASSPLHF.

The rearrangement uses TRBV11-2 and TRBJ2-2, with 10 bases lining up with TRBD2. The CDR3 sequence is 15 residues long. Losses at the gene ends were 5 bases for V and 7 bases for J; bases not matched to a gene: 7. Germline CDR1 and CDR2: SGHAT and FQNNGV. The DNA for the CDR3 is TGTGCCAGCAGCCCCCGGACTAGCGGACGCGGGGAGCTGTTTTTT. Translated, it gives CASSPRTSGRGELFF.

The chain uses TRBV2 and TRBJ2-7; 12 nucleotides align to TRBD1. The J segment lost 4 bases and the V segment lost 6 bases, leaving 4 bases of the junction unmatched. The V gene's germline CDR1 is SNHLY and CDR2 FYNNEI. CDR3 size: 14 residues. CDR3 amino acids: CASRGTGGRYEQYF. Here the CDR3 DNA reads TGTGCCAGCAGGGGGACAGGGGGCAGGTACGAGCAGTACTTC.

The chain uses TRBV23-1 and TRBJ1-1; D may be TRBD1 (5 bases). TRBV23-1 carries the ORF label, with uncertain function. The CDR3 is 16 residues long. The V end lost 0 bases, the J end lost 3 bases, and 14 bases lay between the germline ends. The CDR3: CASSQSVQGKDTEAFF. In nucleotides, the CDR3 is TGCGCCAGCAGTCAATCAGTGCAGGGTAAGGACACTGAAGCTTTCTTT.

The rearrangement joins TRBV11-3 to TRBJ1-5; D gene uncertain. There are 17 residues in the CDR3. V lost 1 base and J lost 0, with 13 bases in between. The V gene's germline CDR1 is SGHNT and CDR2 YENEEA. As DNA, the CDR3 is TGTGCCAGCAGCTTAGCGTGGCCAACAAATAGCAATCAGCCCCAGCATTTT. The encoded protein is CASSLAWPTNSNQPQHF.

The chain is built from TRBV11-3 and TRBJ2-1; TRBD2 is a possible D gene (6 bases). CDR1 SGHNT and CDR2 YENEEA come from the germline V gene. This CDR3 contains 14 residues. Trimming stripped 4 bases from V and 7 bases from J, with 14 bases between. The CDR3 region is CASSSNWRENEQFF. The CDR3 DNA follows: TGTGCCAGCAGCTCCAACTGGAGGGAGAATGAGCAGTTCTTC.